Below are 10 T cell receptor beta chains sequenced from a single sample in a study of cytomegalovirus exposure and HLA in healthy donors. 13 Jbeta primers and 60 Vbeta primers were used for the PCR. Produced via immunoSEQ multiplex PCR; TCRdb's table is partial and in-frame only. The data contain around 180,000 clones, approximately 81% of them singletons. The sample was PBMCs. These receptors all come from a young woman in good health and CMV-seropositive.

V gene TRBV5-6 combines with J gene TRBJ1-5, with D maybe TRBD1 (6 bases). Trimming cost V 0 bases and J 6 bases, with 7 bases left between them. From germline, CDR1 is SGHDT and CDR2 YYEEEE. The CDR3 loop spans 13 amino acids. The CDR3 loop is CASSLGGGQPQHF. In DNA, the CDR3 is TGTGCCAGCAGCTTGGGAGGGGGTCAGCCCCAGCATTTT.

This clone was detected only a few times. The genes are TRBV30 and TRBJ2-3, with D perhaps matching TRBD1 (5 bases). Germline V gene data show CDR1 as GTSNPN and CDR2 as SVGIG (reference sequence). The CDR3 is 13 residues long. Trimming removed 3 bases at V and 3 bases at J, with 10 bases between. The CDR3 loop reads CAWSGRGTDTQYF. In DNA, the CDR3 is TGTGCCTGGAGCGGAAGGGGAACAGATACGCAGTATTTT.

The chain has TRBV14 and TRBJ1-1; TRBD1 aligns across 8 bases. The CDR3 contains 13 residues. V dropped 4 bases and J dropped 6; count of bases not matched to a gene: 4. In germline, CDR1 is SGHDN, CDR2 FVKESK. The CDR3 protein is CASSPWTGSEAFF. The CDR3 region has the DNA TGTGCCAGCAGCCCTTGGACAGGGTCTGAAGCTTTCTTT.

V usage is TRBV6-4 and J usage is TRBJ1-1; D uncertain. Trimming pared 0 bases from V and 6 bases from J, leaving 8 bases between. Looked up from germline, CDR1 is MRHNA and CDR2 is SNTAGT. The CDR3 is made up of 13 amino acids. CDR3 region: CASSDSPVSEAFF. CDR3 bases: TGTGCCAGCAGTGACTCTCCGGTCTCTGAAGCTTTCTTT.

The chain combines TRBV28 with TRBJ2-3; 7 bases are shared with TRBD1. The CDR3 totals 14 residues. V shed 3 bases and J 7 bases; nucleotides not matched to a gene: 7. Germline CDR1 reads MDHEN; CDR2 reads SYDVKM. This CDR3 reads CASSLGLTGNTQYF. Written as DNA, the CDR3 is TGTGCCAGCAGTTTGGGGCTGACAGGGAATACGCAGTATTTT.

This clone appeared a single time. The chain is built from TRBV5-4 and TRBJ1-2; possibly TRBD1 for D (5 bases). This CDR3 is built from 11 residues. V shed 6 bases and J shed 6 bases, with 9 bases lying between them. Per germline, CDR1 SGHNT and CDR2 YYREEE (reference sequence). The CDR3 is CASTRGDGYTF. The DNA of the CDR3 is TGTGCCAGCACCCGGGGGGATGGCTACACCTTC.

The chain recombines TRBV2 with TRBJ1-4, with 12 bases fitting TRBD1. CDR1 SNHLY and CDR2 FYNNEI come from the germline V gene. The length of the CDR3 is 14 residues. V gave up 4 bases and J gave up 8 bases; unmatched junction bases: 2. The CDR3 loop reads CASSGDRGHEKLFF. The CDR3 DNA sequence: TGTGCCAGCAGTGGGGACAGGGGGCACGAAAAACTGTTTTTT.

The chain is built from TRBV18 and TRBJ2-5; D gene uncertain. V shed 1 base and J shed 5 bases, with 8 bases lying between them. CDR1 is KGHSH and CDR2 is LQKENI in the germline V gene. The CDR3 contains 13 residues. The CDR3 nucleotides are TGTGCCAGCTCACCACTAGTTGTTGAGACCCAGTACTTC. Protein: CASSPLVVETQYF.

The rearrangement links TRBV19 to TRBJ1-3; a possible D gene is TRBD1 (5 bases). Trimming removed 6 bases at V and 9 bases at J, with 18 bases between. CDR3 length: 14 residues. Germline V gives CDR1 LNHDA, CDR2 SQIVND (reference sequence). The CDR3 loop reads CASRLPRGDGTIYF. Written as DNA, the CDR3 is TGTGCCAGTAGGCTACCTCGGGGGGATGGCACCATATATTTT.

The chain is built from TRBV2 and TRBJ1-1; D is ambiguous. The CDR3 is 14 residues long. Trimming cost V 5 bases and J 0 bases, with 10 bases left between them. From germline, CDR1 is SNHLY and CDR2 FYNNEI. As DNA, the CDR3 is TGTGCCAGCAGTACCAGGCTCATGAACACTGAAGCTTTCTTT. It is translated as CASSTRLMNTEAFF.